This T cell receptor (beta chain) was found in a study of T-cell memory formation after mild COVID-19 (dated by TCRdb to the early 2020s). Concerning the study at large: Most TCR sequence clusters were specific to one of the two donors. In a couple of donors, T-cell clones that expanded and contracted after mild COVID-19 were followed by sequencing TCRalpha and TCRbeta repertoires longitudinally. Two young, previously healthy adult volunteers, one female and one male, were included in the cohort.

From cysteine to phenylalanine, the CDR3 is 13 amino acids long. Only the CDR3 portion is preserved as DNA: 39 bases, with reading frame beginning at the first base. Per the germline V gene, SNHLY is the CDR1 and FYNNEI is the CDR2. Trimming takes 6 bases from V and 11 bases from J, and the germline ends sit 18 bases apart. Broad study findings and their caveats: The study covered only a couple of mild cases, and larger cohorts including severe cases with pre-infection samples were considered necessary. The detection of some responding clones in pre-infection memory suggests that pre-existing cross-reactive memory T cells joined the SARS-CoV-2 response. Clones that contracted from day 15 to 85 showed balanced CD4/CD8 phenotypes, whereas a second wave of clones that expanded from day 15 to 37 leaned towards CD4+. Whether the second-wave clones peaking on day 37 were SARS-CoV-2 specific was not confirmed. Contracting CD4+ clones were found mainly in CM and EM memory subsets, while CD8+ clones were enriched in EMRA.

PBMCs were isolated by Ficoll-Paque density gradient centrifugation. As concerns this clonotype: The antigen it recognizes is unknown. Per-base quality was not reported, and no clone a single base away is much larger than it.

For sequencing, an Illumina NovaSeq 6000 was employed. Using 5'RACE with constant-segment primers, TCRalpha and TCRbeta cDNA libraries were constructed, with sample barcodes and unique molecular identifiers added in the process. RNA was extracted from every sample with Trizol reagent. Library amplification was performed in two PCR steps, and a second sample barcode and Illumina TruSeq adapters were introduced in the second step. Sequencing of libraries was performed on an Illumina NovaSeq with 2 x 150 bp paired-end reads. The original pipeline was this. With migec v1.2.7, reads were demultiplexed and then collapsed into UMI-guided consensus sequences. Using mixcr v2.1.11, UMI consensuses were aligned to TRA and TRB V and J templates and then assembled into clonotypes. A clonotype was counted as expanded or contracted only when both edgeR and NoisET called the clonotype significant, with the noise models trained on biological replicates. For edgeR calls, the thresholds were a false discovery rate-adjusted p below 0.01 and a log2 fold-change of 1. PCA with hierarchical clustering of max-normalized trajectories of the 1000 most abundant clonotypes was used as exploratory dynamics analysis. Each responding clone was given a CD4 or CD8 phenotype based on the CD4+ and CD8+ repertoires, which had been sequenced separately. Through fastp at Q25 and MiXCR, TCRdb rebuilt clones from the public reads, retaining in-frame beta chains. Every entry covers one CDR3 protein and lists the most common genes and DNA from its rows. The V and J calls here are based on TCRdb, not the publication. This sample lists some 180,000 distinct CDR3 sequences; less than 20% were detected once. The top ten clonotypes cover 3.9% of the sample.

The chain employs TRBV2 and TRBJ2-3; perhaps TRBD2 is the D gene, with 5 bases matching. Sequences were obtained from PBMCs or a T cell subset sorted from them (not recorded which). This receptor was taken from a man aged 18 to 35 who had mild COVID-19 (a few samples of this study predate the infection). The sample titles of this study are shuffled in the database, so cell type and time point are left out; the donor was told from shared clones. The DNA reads TGTGCCAGCAGCGCTGACCCCGGAGGTGTGCAGTATTTT. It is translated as CASSADPGGVQYF.